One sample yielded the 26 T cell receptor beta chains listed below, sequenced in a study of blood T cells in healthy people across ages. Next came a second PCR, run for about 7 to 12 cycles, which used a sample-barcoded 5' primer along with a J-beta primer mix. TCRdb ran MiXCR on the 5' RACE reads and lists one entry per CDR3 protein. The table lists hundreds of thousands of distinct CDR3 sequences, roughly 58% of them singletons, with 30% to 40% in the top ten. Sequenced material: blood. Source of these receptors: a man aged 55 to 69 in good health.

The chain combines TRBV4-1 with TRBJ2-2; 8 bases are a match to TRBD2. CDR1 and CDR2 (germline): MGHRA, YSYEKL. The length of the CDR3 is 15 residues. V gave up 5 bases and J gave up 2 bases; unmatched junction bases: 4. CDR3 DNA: TGCGCCAGCAGCGCCGGGACTAGTAACACCGGGGAGCTGTTTTTT. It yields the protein CASSAGTSNTGELFF.

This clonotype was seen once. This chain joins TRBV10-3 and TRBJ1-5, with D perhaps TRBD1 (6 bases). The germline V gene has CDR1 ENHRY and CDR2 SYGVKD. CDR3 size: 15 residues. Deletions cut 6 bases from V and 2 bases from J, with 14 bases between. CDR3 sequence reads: CAIRGSGEGNQPQHF. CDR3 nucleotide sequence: TGTGCCATCAGGGGCTCAGGGGAGGGCAATCAGCCCCAGCATTTT.

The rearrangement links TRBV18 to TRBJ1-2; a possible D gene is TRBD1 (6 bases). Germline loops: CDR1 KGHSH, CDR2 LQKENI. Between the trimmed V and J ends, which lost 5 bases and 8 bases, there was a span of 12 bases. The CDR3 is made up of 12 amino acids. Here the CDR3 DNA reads TGTGCCAGCTCAACGGACAGAGGCGGCTACACCTTC. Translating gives CASSTDRGGYTF.

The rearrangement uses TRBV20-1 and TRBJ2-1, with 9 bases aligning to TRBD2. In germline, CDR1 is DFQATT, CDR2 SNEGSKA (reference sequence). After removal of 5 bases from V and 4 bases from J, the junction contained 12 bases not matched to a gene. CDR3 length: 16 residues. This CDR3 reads CSADDRSGGRYNEQFF. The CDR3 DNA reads TGCAGTGCTGACGATCGTAGCGGGGGCCGGTACAATGAGCAGTTCTTC.

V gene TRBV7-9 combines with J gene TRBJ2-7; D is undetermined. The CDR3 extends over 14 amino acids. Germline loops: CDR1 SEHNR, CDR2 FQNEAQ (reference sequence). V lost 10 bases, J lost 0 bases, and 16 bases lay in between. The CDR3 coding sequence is TGTGCCACCGGAAAACCGGCGGTCTCCTACGAGCAGTACTTC. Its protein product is CATGKPAVSYEQYF. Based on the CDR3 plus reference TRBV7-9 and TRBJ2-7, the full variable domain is DTGVSQNPRHKITKRGQNVTFRCDPISEHNRLYWYRQTLGQGPEFLTYFQNEAQLEKSRLLSDRFSAERPKGSFSTLEIQRTEQGDSAMYLCATGKPAVSYEQYFGPGTRLTVT.

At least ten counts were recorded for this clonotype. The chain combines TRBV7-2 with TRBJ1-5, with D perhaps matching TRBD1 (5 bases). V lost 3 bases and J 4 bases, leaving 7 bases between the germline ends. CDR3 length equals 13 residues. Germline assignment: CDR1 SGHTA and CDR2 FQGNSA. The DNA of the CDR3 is TGTGCCAGCAGCTTGTACAGGAATCAGCCCCAGCATTTT. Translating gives CASSLYRNQPQHF.

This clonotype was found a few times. As DNA, the CDR3 is TGTGCCAGCAGTGACTACGGACAGACCCAGTACTTC. Its protein is CASSDYGQTQYF. The chain is built from TRBV6-1 and TRBJ2-7; D remains ambiguous. The J call may not be correct, given that the DNA end is closer to TRBJ2-5. Germline CDR1 MNHNS, CDR2 SASEGT. The CDR3 runs 12 residues.

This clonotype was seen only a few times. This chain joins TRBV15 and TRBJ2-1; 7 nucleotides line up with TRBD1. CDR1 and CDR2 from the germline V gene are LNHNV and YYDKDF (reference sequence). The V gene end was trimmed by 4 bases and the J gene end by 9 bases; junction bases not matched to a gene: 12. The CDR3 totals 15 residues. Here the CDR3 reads CATSILDRARGEQFF. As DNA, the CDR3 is TGTGCCACCAGCATATTAGACAGGGCCAGAGGTGAGCAGTTCTTC.

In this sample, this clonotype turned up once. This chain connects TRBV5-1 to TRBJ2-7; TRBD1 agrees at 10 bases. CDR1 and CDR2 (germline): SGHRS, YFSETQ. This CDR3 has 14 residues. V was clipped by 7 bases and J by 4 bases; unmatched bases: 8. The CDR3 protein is CASRRGTGDYEQYF. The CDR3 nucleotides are TGCGCCAGCCGCCGGGGGACAGGGGATTACGAGCAGTACTTC.

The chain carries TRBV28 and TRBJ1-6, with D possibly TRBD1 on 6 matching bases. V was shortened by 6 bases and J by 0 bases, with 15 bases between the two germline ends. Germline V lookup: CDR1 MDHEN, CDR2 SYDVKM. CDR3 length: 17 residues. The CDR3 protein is CASRDGGLLSYNSPLHF. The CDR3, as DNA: TGTGCCAGCAGAGACGGGGGCTTACTCTCCTATAATTCACCCCTCCACTTT.

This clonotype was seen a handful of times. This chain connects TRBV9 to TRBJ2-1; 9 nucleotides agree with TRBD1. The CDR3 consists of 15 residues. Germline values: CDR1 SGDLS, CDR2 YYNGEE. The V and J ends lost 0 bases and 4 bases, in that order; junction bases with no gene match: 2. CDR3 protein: CASSVEGTGYNEQFF. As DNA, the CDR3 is TGTGCCAGCAGCGTAGAGGGGACAGGGTACAATGAGCAGTTCTTC.

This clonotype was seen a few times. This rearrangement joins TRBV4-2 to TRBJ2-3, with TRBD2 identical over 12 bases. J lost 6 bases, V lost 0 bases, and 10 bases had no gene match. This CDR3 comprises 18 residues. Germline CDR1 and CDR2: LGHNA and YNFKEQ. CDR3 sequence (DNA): TGTGCCAGCAGCCAAGATCTTACTAGCGGGGGGTCCACGGATACGCAGTATTTT. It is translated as CASSQDLTSGGSTDTQYF.

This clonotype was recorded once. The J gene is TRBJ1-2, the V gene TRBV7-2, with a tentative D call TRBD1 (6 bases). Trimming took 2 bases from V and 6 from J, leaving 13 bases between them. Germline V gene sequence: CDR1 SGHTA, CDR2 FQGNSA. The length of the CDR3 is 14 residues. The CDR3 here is CASSLRGGRDGYTF. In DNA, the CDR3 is TGTGCCAGCAGCTTACGTGGGGGGCGGGATGGCTACACCTTC.

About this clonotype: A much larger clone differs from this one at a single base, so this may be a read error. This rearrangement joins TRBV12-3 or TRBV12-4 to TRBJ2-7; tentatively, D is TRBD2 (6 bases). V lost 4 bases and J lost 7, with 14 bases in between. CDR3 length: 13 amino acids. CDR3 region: CASSSPLSGEQYF. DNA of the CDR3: TGTGCCAGCAGTTCCCCCCTAAGCGGGGAGCAGTACTTC.

The CDR3 loop reads CASSPRQDAKNIQYF. CDR3 coding DNA: TGTGCCAGCAGCCCCAGACAGGATGCCAAAAACATTCAGTACTTC. The chain combines TRBV11-2 with TRBJ2-4; tentative D call: TRBD1 (6 bases). V lost 5 bases to trimming and J lost 1 base, with 12 bases between them. The CDR3 extends over 15 amino acids. From germline, CDR1 is SGHAT and CDR2 FQNNGV.

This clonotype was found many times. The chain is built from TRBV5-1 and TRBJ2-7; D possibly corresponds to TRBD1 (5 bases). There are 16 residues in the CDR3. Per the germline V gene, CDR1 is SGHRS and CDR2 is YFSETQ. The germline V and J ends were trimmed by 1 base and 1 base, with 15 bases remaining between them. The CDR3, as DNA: TGCGCCAGCAGCTTGCCCCAACGTGGACAATCCTACGAGCAGTACTTC. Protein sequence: CASSLPQRGQSYEQYF.

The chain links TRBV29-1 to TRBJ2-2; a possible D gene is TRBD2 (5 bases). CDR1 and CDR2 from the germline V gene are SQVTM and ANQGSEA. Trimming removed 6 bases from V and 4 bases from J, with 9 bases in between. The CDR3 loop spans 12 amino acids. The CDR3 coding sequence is TGCAGCGTGGACTCATTCACCGGGGAGCTGTTTTTT. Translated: CSVDSFTGELFF.

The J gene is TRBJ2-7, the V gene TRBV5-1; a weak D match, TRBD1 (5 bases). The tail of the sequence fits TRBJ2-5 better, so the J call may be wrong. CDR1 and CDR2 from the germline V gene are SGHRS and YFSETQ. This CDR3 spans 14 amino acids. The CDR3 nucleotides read TGCGCCAGCAGCTTTCAGGGCTGGGAAGAGACCCAGTACTTC. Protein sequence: CASSFQGWEETQYF.

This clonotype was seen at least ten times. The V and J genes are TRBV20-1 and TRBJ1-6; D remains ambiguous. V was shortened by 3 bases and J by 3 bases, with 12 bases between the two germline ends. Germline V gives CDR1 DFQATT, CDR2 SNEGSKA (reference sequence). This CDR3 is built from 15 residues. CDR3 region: CSASISALYNSPLHF. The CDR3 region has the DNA TGCAGTGCTAGCATTTCCGCCCTCTATAATTCACCCCTCCACTTT.

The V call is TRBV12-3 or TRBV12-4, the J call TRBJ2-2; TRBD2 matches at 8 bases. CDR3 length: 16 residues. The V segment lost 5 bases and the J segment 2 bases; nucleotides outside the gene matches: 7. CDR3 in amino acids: CASSLGGGLNTGELFF. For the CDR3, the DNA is TGTGCCAGCAGTCTCGGCGGGGGGCTTAACACCGGGGAGCTGTTTTTT.

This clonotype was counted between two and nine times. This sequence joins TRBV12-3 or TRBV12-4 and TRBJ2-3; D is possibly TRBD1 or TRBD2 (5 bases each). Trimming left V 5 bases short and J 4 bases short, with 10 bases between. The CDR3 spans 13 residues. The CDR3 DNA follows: TGTGCCAGCAGTAGAGTGGGGGCAGATACGCAGTATTTT. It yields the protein CASSRVGADTQYF.

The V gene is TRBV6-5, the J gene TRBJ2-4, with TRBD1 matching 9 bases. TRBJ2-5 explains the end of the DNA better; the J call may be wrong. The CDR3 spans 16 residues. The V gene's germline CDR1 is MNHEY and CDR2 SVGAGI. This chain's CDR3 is CASSRGTGRRQETQYF. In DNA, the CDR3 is TGTGCCAGCAGTAGGGGGACAGGGCGCCGGCAAGAGACCCAGTACTTC.

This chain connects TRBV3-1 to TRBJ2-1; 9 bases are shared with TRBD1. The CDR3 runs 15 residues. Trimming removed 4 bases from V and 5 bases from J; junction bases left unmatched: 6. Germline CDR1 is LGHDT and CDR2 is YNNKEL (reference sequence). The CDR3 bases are TGTGCCAGCAGCCTCCGGGACAGGGTCGACAATGAGCAGTTCTTC. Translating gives CASSLRDRVDNEQFF.

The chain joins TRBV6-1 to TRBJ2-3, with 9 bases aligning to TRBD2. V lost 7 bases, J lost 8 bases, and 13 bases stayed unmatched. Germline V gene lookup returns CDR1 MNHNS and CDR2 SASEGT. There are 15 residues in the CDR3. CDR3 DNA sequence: TGTGCCAGCACTGGGCGGGGGGGCGATGCAGTTACGCAGTATTTT. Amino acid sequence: CASTGRGGDAVTQYF.

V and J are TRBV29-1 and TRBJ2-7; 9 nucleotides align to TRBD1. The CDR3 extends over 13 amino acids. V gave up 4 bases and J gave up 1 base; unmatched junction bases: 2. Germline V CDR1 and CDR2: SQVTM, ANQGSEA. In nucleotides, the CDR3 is TGCAGCGTTGTCGGACAGGGGTCCTACGAGCAGTACTTC. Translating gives CSVVGQGSYEQYF.

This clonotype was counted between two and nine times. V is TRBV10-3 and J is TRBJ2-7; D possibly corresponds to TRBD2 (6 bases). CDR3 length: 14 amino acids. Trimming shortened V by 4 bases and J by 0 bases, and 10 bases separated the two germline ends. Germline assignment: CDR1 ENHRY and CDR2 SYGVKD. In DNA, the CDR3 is TGTGCCATCAGTGTGGACGGGAGCTCCTACGAGCAGTACTTC. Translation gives CAISVDGSSYEQYF.